This T cell receptor (beta chain) was observed in a study of cytomegalovirus exposure and HLA in healthy donors. General study results and limits: For most TCR beta V segments, an earlier analysis put the productive rate at about 90% or about 30% of the time.

Germline CDR1 is MNHEY and CDR2 is SVGAGI. CDR3 length: 16 residues. The ends lost 2 bases at V and 5 bases at J; junction bases unmatched: 4. A multiplex PCR was run with 60 Vbeta primers and 13 Jbeta primers. Sequencing used immunoSEQ multiplex PCR; TCRdb keeps in-frame clones, though not all of them. The data show tens of thousands of clones, roughly two thirds seen once. For this clone: Antigen unknown.

Sequencing used PBMCs. This clonotype was obtained from a woman in her fifties or sixties in good health and CMV-seronegative. This chain joins TRBV6-5 and TRBJ2-1, with 12 positions matching TRBD2. The CDR3 bases are TGTGCCAGCAGTTACGAGGGGACTAGCGGGCACAATGAGCAGTTCTTC. Amino acids: CASSYEGTSGHNEQFF.